This TCR beta chain emerged from a study of T cell changes during pregnancy in multiple sclerosis. Profiled with immunoSEQ multiplex PCR; TCRdb holds only in-frame clones, not every one. The data show about 100,000 clones, over 85% seen once. The CDR3 contains 16 residues. Trimming took 2 bases from V and 9 from J, leaving 20 bases between them. CDR1 and CDR2 from the germline V gene are SGHTA and FQGNSA. The input for sequencing was peripheral blood, taken after pregnancy. The TCR was taken from a female donor with multiple sclerosis, enrolled in a pregnancy study. V is TRBV7-2 and J is TRBJ2-1; tentatively, D is TRBD2 (6 bases). The CDR3 loop reads CASSLPEGWGGGEQFF. For the CDR3, the DNA is TGTGCCAGCAGCTTACCTGAGGGATGGGGAGGAGGTGAGCAGTTCTTC.